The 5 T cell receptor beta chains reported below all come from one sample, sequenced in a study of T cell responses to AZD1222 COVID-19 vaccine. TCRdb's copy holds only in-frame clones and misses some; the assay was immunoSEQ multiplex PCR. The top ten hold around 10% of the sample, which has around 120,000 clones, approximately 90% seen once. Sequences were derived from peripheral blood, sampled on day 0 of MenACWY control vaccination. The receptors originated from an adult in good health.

In DNA, the CDR3 is TGTGCCAGCAGTGAAGGTGGTCCCTTGACAGGACTCCCGAACACCATATATTTT. Residues: CASSEGGPLTGLPNTIYF. The chain combines TRBV25-1 with TRBJ1-3; maybe TRBD1 (6 bases). The V end was cut by 2 bases, the J end by 7 bases, with 24 bases between. The CDR3 runs 18 residues. Germline V lookup: CDR1 MGHDK, CDR2 SYGVNS.

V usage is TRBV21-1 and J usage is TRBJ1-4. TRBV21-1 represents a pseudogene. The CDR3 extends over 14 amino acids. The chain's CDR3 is CASSKRTGPEKLFF. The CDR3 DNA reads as TGTGCCAGCAGCAAGAGAACTGGACCAGAAAAACTGTTTTTT.

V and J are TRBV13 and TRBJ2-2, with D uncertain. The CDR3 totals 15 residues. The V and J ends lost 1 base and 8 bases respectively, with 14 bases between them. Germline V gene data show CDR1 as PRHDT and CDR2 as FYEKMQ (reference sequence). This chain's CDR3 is CASSLATEGSGELFF. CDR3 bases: TGTGCCAGCAGCTTAGCCACCGAAGGGTCTGGGGAGCTGTTTTTT.

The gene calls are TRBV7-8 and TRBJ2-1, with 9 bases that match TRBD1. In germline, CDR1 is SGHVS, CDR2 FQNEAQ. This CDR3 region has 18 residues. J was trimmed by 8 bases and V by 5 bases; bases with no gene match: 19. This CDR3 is CASSPIHITGGTGDEQFF. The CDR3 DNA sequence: TGTGCCAGCAGCCCTATTCATATCACAGGGGGCACCGGCGATGAGCAGTTCTTC.

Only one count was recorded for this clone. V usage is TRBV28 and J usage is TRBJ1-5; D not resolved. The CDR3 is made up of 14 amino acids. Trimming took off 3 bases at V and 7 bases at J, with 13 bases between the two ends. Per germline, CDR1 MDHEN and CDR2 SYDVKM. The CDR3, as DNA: TGTGCCAGCAGTTTGGGAGTGGGGTACCAGCCCCAGCATTTT. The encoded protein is CASSLGVGYQPQHF. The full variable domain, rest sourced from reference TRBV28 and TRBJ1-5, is DVKVTQSSRYLVKRTGEKVFLECVQDMDHENMFWYRQDPGLGLRLIYFSYDVKMKEKGDIPEGYSVSREKKERFSLILESASTNQTSMYLCASSLGVGYQPQHFGDGTRLSIL.